Listed below are T cell receptor beta chains from one sample, sequenced in a study of shared clonotypes between healthy human individuals. Produced via immunoSEQ multiplex PCR; TCRdb's table is partial and in-frame only. The data show about a million clones, more than 65% seen once. The sequenced sample consisted of memory CD4+ T cells sorted from blood. These receptors all stem from a man aged 18 to 29 in good health. Both conserved end residues are part of each CDR3. A D gene is named only where the DNA matches it firmly. Clone size is not always given. Where it is, it says once, few, many or a class for expanded clones.

J gene,V gene,D gene,clone size,CDR3 length,CDR3 protein,CDR3 DNA
TRBJ1-4,TRBV9,TRBD1,-,15,CASSQRGTGDEKLFF,TGTGCCAGCAGCCAAAGAGGGACAGGGGATGAAAAACTGTTTTTT
TRBJ1-4,TRBV11-3,TRBD1,-,18,CASSLVGTGGIEGEKLFF,TGTGCCAGCAGCTTAGTAGGGACAGGGGGCATAGAAGGGGAAAAACTGTTTTTT
TRBJ1-4,TRBV6-1,-,once,14,CASSGYLVGEKLFF,TGTGCCAGCAGTGGATACTTGGTTGGCGAAAAACTGTTTTTT
TRBJ1-1,TRBV29-1,-,few,11,CSTGMNTEAFF,TGCAGCACCGGCATGAACACTGAAGCTTTCTTT
TRBJ1-2,TRBV6-4,-,-,14,CASSPRGDLYGYTF,TGTGCCAGCAGTCCTCGGGGAGATCTTTATGGCTACACCTTC
TRBJ2-7,TRBV7-2,-,few,13,CASSPDGFYEQYF,TGTGCCAGCAGCCCCGACGGGTTCTACGAGCAGTACTTC
TRBJ2-7,TRBV5-4,-,-,13,CASSLGTDYEQYF,TGTGCCAGCAGCTTGGGGACAGACTACGAGCAGTACTTC
TRBJ2-2,TRBV7-2,-,-,15,CASSLAGTSTGELFF,TGTGCCAGCAGCCTTGCCGGGACCAGCACCGGGGAGCTGTTTTTT
TRBJ2-7,TRBV5-4,TRBD2,once,15,CASSLASGSGYEQYF,TGTGCCAGCAGCTTGGCTAGCGGGAGTGGCTACGAGCAGTACTTC
TRBJ1-2,TRBV10-3,TRBD1,-,12,CAIRRTGGGYTF,TGTGCCATCAGGAGGACAGGCGGAGGCTACACCTTC
TRBJ1-2,TRBV2,TRBD1,-,14,CASRGQGTNYGYTF,TGTGCCAGCAGGGGACAGGGTACTAACTATGGCTACACCTTC
TRBJ1-1,TRBV29-1,TRBD1,once,14,CSVERQGADTEAFF,TGCAGCGTTGAACGACAGGGGGCCGACACTGAAGCTTTCTTT
TRBJ2-3,TRBV5-1,-,-,14,CASSAMPPTDTQYF,TGCGCCAGCAGCGCAATGCCCCCTACAGATACGCAGTATTTT
TRBJ2-3,TRBV7-9,-,-,14,CASSLDRLTDTQYF,TGTGCCAGCAGCTTAGATAGACTCACAGATACGCAGTATTTT
TRBJ2-7,TRBV10-3,-,many,12,CAISASSYEQYF,TGTGCCATCAGTGCCTCCTCCTACGAGCAGTACTTC
TRBJ2-1,TRBV6-1,-,few,14,CASSGDRSYNEQFF,TGTGCCAGCAGTGGGGATCGGTCCTACAATGAGCAGTTCTTC
TRBJ1-4,TRBV20-1,-,-,11,CSAPLNEKLFF,TGCAGTGCCCCGTTGAATGAAAAACTGTTTTTT
TRBJ1-1,TRBV15,-,few,15,CATSRDRGLNTEAFF,TGTGCCACCAGCAGAGACAGGGGTTTGAACACTGAAGCTTTCTTT
TRBJ2-3,TRBV6-6,-,-,11,CASISGDTQYF,TGTGCCAGCATCTCGGGAGATACGCAGTATTTT
TRBJ2-1,TRBV2,-,-,14,CASSNTGSRNEQFF,TGTGCCAGCAGTAACACAGGGAGCCGGAATGAGCAGTTCTTC
TRBJ2-7,TRBV9,-,-,19,CASSSRSLVIEESSYEQYF,TGTGCCAGCAGCTCCCGGTCGCTAGTGATAGAGGAAAGCTCCTACGAGCAGTACTTC
TRBJ2-1,TRBV7-9,TRBD2,once,16,CASSLLSGGPVGEQFF,TGTGCCAGCAGCTTACTTTCGGGAGGGCCGGTCGGTGAGCAGTTCTTC
TRBJ1-1,TRBV6-5,-,-,11,CASTDLAEAFF,TGTGCCAGCACCGACCTTGCTGAAGCTTTCTTT
TRBJ1-3,TRBV4-1,TRBD1,once,15,CASSQDDRAGNTIYF,TGCGCCAGCAGCCAAGACGACAGGGCTGGAAACACCATATATTTT
TRBJ1-3,TRBV11-2,TRBD1,-,15,CASSAGTGSGNTIYF,TGTGCCAGCAGCGCCGGGACAGGGTCTGGAAACACCATATATTTT
TRBJ2-5,TRBV6-5,-,-,14,CASSYRSVQETQYF,TGTGCCAGCAGTTACAGGTCTGTCCAAGAGACCCAGTACTTC
TRBJ1-4,TRBV7-2,-,-,16,CASSFLSKGPNEKLFF,TGTGCCAGCAGCTTCCTCTCGAAGGGACCTAATGAAAAACTGTTTTTT
TRBJ2-1,TRBV19,-,-,16,CASSGLGPRTGNEQFF,TGTGCCAGTAGCGGTCTGGGGCCCAGGACCGGGAATGAGCAGTTCTTC
TRBJ2-3,TRBV11-2,-,once,14,CASSLVVGLDTQYF,TGTGCCAGCAGCTTAGTGGTTGGGTTAGATACGCAGTATTTT
TRBJ1-1,TRBV6-5,-,-,13,CASSYDSYTEAFF,TGTGCCAGCAGTTATGACAGTTACACTGAAGCTTTCTTT
TRBJ1-4,TRBV5-6,-,-,17,CASSLYSGGSTNEKLFF,TGTGCCAGCAGCTTGTACTCAGGCGGTTCAACTAATGAAAAACTGTTTTTT
TRBJ1-1,TRBV2,-,-,13,CAGGGGRNTEAFF,TGTGCCGGGGGAGGAGGCAGGAACACTGAAGCTTTCTTT
TRBJ2-7,TRBV2,TRBD1,-,14,CASSVGRGFYEQYF,TGTGCCAGCAGTGTCGGCAGGGGGTTCTACGAGCAGTACTTC
TRBJ2-3,TRBV7-6,TRBD2,-,16,CASSSRRGARTDTQYF,TGTGCCAGCAGCTCTCGGCGGGGGGCCCGCACAGATACGCAGTATTTT
TRBJ2-1,TRBV5-1,-,few,12,CASSPDYNEQFF,TGCGCCAGCAGCCCGGATTACAATGAGCAGTTCTTC
TRBJ1-6,TRBV7-9,-,many,14,CASSQDTNNSPLHF,TGTGCCAGCAGCCAGGACACCAATAATTCACCCCTCCACTTT
TRBJ2-7,TRBV20-1,-,-,11,CSARVAIEQYF,TGCAGTGCTAGGGTGGCCATCGAGCAGTACTTC
TRBJ1-2,TRBV21-1,-,once,13,CATPTGDWDGYTF,TGTGCCACCCCGACAGGGGATTGGGATGGCTACACCTTC
TRBJ2-3,TRBV2,-,once,15,CASSAQGSGADTQYF,TGTGCCAGCAGTGCCCAGGGGTCAGGCGCAGATACGCAGTATTTT
TRBJ1-1,TRBV30,-,-,14,CAWSPRTVNTEAFF,TGTGCCTGGAGCCCTAGGACAGTGAACACTGAAGCTTTCTTT
TRBJ2-5,TRBV9,-,-,13,CASSVGGKETQYF,TGTGCCAGCAGCGTGGGGGGAAAAGAGACCCAGTACTTC
TRBJ2-2,TRBV7-6,-,-,13,CASSFALTGELFF,TGTGCCAGCAGCTTCGCTTTAACCGGGGAGCTGTTTTTT
TRBJ2-1,TRBV6-5,TRBD2,few,15,CASSGGSSSYNEQFF,TGTGCCAGCAGTGGCGGGAGCAGCTCCTACAATGAGCAGTTCTTC
TRBJ2-3,TRBV18,-,once,13,CASSPQTTDTQYF,TGTGCCAGCTCACCCCAAACCACAGATACGCAGTATTTT
TRBJ1-2,TRBV2,-,-,13,CASSERRTDGYTF,TGTGCCAGCAGTGAGAGACGGACGGATGGCTACACCTTC